Many counts were recorded for the clone carrying this TCR beta chain. V was cut by 1 base and J by 5 bases, with 2 bases left in between. The CDR3 sequence is 10 residues long. In germline, CDR1 is DFQATT, CDR2 SNEGSKA (reference sequence). These data belong to a study of human T cells and chemical hapten exposure. The wider study: Cases of alopecia areata, totalis or universalis occurred in a predominantly female patient group.

Time point meaning: patch test 2, 6 weeks after DPC sensitization. Treatment specified: therapeutic diphenylcyclopropenone sensitization with weekly scalp DPC. Donors were 18 to 70-year-old alopecia patients suitable for DPC. TCRdb reprocessed the RACE reads via MiXCR and lists one record per CDR3 protein. The data show approximately 100,000 distinct CDR3 sequences, roughly a tenth seen once. The origin of this receptor is a middle-aged woman with alopecia areata. Some clones in this sample may be carry-over from other donors' samples. Sequencing was performed on whole blood, taken in connection with sensitization to the hapten diphenylcyclopropenone (DPC). The rearrangement uses TRBV20-1 and TRBJ1-1, with unresolved D. The CDR3 DNA follows: TGCAGTGCTAGAGTAACTGAAGCTTTCTTT. This codes for CSARVTEAFF.